This T cell receptor beta chain was obtained from a study of blood T cell repertoires in COVID-19. The table came from immunoSEQ multiplex PCR; TCRdb's copy has only in-frame clones and leaves some out. The table lists roughly 400,000 clones, 85% to 90% of them singletons, with roughly 1.1% in the top ten. Germline lookup yields CDR1 SEHNR and CDR2 FQNEAQ (reference sequence). The CDR3 has 17 amino acids. V lost 1 base and J 0 bases, leaving 13 bases between the germline ends. Participants' reported clinical history set cohort assignment. This TCR was recovered from a man in his thirties or forties who had recovered from COVID-19. The sample consisted of PBMCs or T cells enriched from blood (not recorded which). The chain combines TRBV7-9 with TRBJ1-3; D gene ambiguous. CDR3: CASSLGGLRGSGNTIYF. For the CDR3, the DNA is TGTGCCAGCAGCTTAGGTGGCCTCCGGGGCTCTGGAAACACCATATATTTT.